This TCR beta chain was documented in a study of OX40 agonist ivuxolimab in advanced cancers. Study overall: Three patients got partial responses; one had hepatocellular carcinoma and two had cutaneous melanoma.

A word on this clone: Its antigen remains unknown.

The CDR3 totals 17 residues. Trimming took 4 bases from V and 2 from J; bases not matched to a gene: 8. Germline V gene sequence: CDR1 MRHNA, CDR2 SNTAGT. Blood specimens came from baseline, cycle 4 day 1, and cycle 7 day 1. The table came from immunoSEQ multiplex PCR; TCRdb's copy has only in-frame clones and leaves some out. The sample includes approximately 74,000 clones, nearly 90% seen only once; the top ten take about 11%. General study findings and limits: Normalized expansion of T-cell clones was also low for some nonresponders. Both blood CD4+ and CD8+ T cells showed clonal growth by week 6 at 0.1 to 3.0 mg/kg.

This specimen was CD4+ or CD8+ T cells sorted from blood, taken in a trial of the OX40 agonist ivuxolimab. The chain has TRBV6-4 and TRBJ2-2, with TRBD2 matching over 9 bases. The receptor comes from an adult with an advanced solid tumor such as melanoma, head and neck, liver or kidney cancer. The CDR3 is CASSARGGTTNTGELFF. CDR3 sequence (DNA): TGTGCCAGCAGTGCGCGGGGGGGGACTACCAACACCGGGGAGCTGTTTTTT.